This is a list of T cell receptor beta chains from one sample in a study of T cells after yellow fever vaccination. TCRdb ran MiXCR on the 5' RACE reads and lists one entry per CDR3 protein. The repertoire has roughly 500,000 distinct CDR3 sequences, about a fifth of them found once; the top ten carry about 13%. The sequencing used PBMCs, collected 15 days after the yellow fever booster vaccination. The receptors shown here come from a man in his thirties or forties who received the YFV17D yellow fever vaccine. Both conserved end residues are part of each CDR3. The D gene is left open where the match is weak. Part of the rows lack a size; the others show once, few, many or a class for expanded clones.

.	TRBV29-1	TRBJ2-6	.	CSVDAVGAGANVLTF	TGCAGCGTTGATGCCGTTGGGGCTGGGGCCAACGTCCTGACTTTC
.	TRBV10-3	TRBJ2-4	TRBD2	CAITGEGNIQYF	TGTGCCATCACGGGGGAGGGAAACATTCAGTACTTC
.	TRBV9	TRBJ1-5	TRBD1	CASSVGEGAQPQHF	TGTGCCAGCAGCGTAGGGGAGGGGGCTCAGCCCCAGCATTTT
.	TRBV12-3/TRBV12-4	TRBJ2-7	.	CASSSERAAYEQYF	TGTGCCAGCAGTTCCGAGCGGGCGGCCTACGAGCAGTACTTC
.	TRBV7-9	TRBJ1-3	.	CASSLDDNSGNTIYF	TGTGCCAGCAGCTTAGATGATAACTCTGGAAACACCATATATTTT
.	TRBV7-2	TRBJ2-7	TRBD2	CASSPGLAGVSEQSF	TGTGCCAGCAGCCCAGGACTAGCGGGAGTGAGCGAGCAGTCCTTC
.	TRBV5-6	TRBJ2-3	TRBD1	CASSVTGVPDTQYF	TGTGCCAGCAGCGTAACAGGGGTCCCAGATACGCAGTATTTT
few	TRBV6-5	TRBJ2-2	.	CASSYSRGDIRSLFF	TGTGCCAGCAGTTACTCGAGGGGGGATATCCGGTCGCTGTTTTTT
.	TRBV5-1	TRBJ2-1	TRBD1	CASSLAGTGVFHNEQFF	TGCGCCAGCAGCTTGGCCGGGACAGGGGTTTTCCACAATGAGCAGTTCTTC
few	TRBV29-1	TRBJ1-5	.	CSVTYLGLNQPQHF	TGCAGCGTTACTTATCTCGGACTCAATCAGCCCCAGCATTTT
few	TRBV19	TRBJ2-7	.	CASSTQAGPYEQYF	TGTGCCAGTAGTACCCAAGCAGGGCCCTACGAGCAGTACTTC
.	TRBV25-1	TRBJ1-4	.	CASSDSSGRVDEKLFF	TGTGCCAGCAGTGATTCCTCAGGGAGAGTTGATGAAAAACTGTTTTTT
.	TRBV20-1	TRBJ2-1	.	CSAREGDGFYNEQFF	TGCAGTGCTAGAGAAGGGGACGGATTCTACAATGAGCAGTTCTTC
.	TRBV24-1	TRBJ2-3	TRBD2	CATSDRTSGRTTDTQYF	TGTGCCACCAGTGATCGCACTAGCGGGAGAACTACAGATACGCAGTATTTT
.	TRBV12-3/TRBV12-4	TRBJ2-6	.	CASRKTGNSGANVLTF	TGTGCCAGCAGGAAGACAGGAAACTCTGGGGCCAACGTCCTGACTTTC
.	TRBV7-9	TRBJ2-7	.	CASSQTGSYEQYF	TGTGCCAGCAGTCAGACAGGATCCTACGAGCAGTACTTC
few	TRBV12-3/TRBV12-4	TRBJ2-3	TRBD2	CASSNGAGGPDTQYF	TGTGCCAGCAGCAACGGGGCGGGAGGTCCAGATACGCAGTATTTT
.	TRBV30	TRBJ2-7	.	CAWSGGYEQYF	TGTGCCTGGAGTGGGGGGTACGAGCAGTACTTC
few	TRBV29-1	TRBJ2-1	TRBD1	CSVEGQGAYNEQFF	TGCAGCGTTGAGGGACAGGGGGCGTACAATGAGCAGTTCTTC
few	TRBV6-5	TRBJ2-2	TRBD2	CASSYRTSGRAPNTGELFF	TGTGCCAGCAGTTACAGGACTAGCGGGAGGGCTCCGAACACCGGGGAGCTGTTTTTT
many	TRBV15	TRBJ2-3	TRBD2	CATSRELAGSTDTQYF	TGTGCCACCAGCAGAGAACTAGCGGGAAGCACAGATACGCAGTATTTT
few	TRBV7-9	TRBJ1-5	.	CASSPDTGNQPQHF	TGTGCCAGCAGCCCAGACACCGGCAATCAGCCCCAGCATTTT
.	TRBV7-3	TRBJ2-1	.	CASSSPGVWAENSYNEQFF	TGTGCCAGCAGCTCCCCGGGGGTTTGGGCCGAAAACTCCTACAATGAGCAGTTCTTC
once	TRBV5-1	TRBJ2-2	TRBD2	CASSIRTSGGGTGELFF	TGCGCCAGCAGCATCCGGACTAGCGGGGGAGGCACCGGGGAGCTGTTTTTT
.	TRBV7-9	TRBJ2-1	.	CASSPADSWDNEQFF	TGTGCCAGCAGCCCCGCGGACAGTTGGGACAATGAGCAGTTCTTC
.	TRBV7-8	TRBJ2-3	TRBD1	CASSLVAGTGVTDTQYF	TGTGCCAGCAGCTTAGTAGCCGGGACAGGGGTTACAGATACGCAGTATTTT
.	TRBV24-1	TRBJ2-3	TRBD2	CATSDAGLAADTQYF	TGTGCCACCAGTGATGCTGGACTAGCAGCAGATACGCAGTATTTT
.	TRBV20-1	TRBJ2-6	.	CSARDYLASGANVLTF	TGCAGTGCTAGAGATTATTTAGCGTCTGGGGCCAACGTCCTGACTTTC
.	TRBV12-3/TRBV12-4	TRBJ2-1	.	CASDGAGGLGTYNEQFF	TGTGCCAGCGATGGGGCAGGGGGGTTGGGGACCTACAATGAGCAGTTCTTC
.	TRBV15	TRBJ2-3	.	CATSSLDADTQYF	TGTGCCACCAGCAGCCTAGACGCAGATACGCAGTATTTT
few	TRBV28	TRBJ1-2	.	CASSHGSYGYTF	TGTGCCAGCAGTCACGGATCCTATGGCTACACCTTC
few	TRBV28	TRBJ2-3	TRBD2	CASSSRGSGTDTQYF	TGTGCCAGCAGTTCACGCGGGAGTGGTACAGATACGCAGTATTTT
.	TRBV7-2	TRBJ1-1	.	CASSGLLNTEAFF	TGTGCCAGCAGCGGCTTACTGAACACTGAAGCTTTCTTT
.	TRBV14	TRBJ1-2	.	CASSQALGNYGYTF	TGTGCCAGCAGCCAGGCGCTGGGGAACTATGGCTACACCTTC
.	TRBV10-3	TRBJ2-7	TRBD1	CATQPGQGEYEQYF	TGTGCCACCCAACCGGGACAGGGAGAATACGAGCAGTACTTC
.	TRBV20-1	TRBJ2-1	TRBD2	CSARGGLAGGTYNEQFF	TGCAGTGCTAGAGGAGGACTAGCGGGAGGGACCTACAATGAGCAGTTCTTC
few	TRBV30	TRBJ2-1	TRBD2	CAWGPGLAGALEQFF	TGTGCCTGGGGTCCGGGACTAGCGGGTGCGCTGGAGCAGTTCTTC
.	TRBV11-2	TRBJ2-1	TRBD2	CASSRGAGGSYNEQFF	TGTGCCAGCAGCCGAGGAGCGGGGGGCTCCTACAATGAGCAGTTCTTC
.	TRBV10-1	TRBJ2-3	.	CASRAGGGTDTQYF	TGCGCCAGCAGAGCCGGGGGAGGCACAGATACGCAGTATTTT
few	TRBV6-2/TRBV6-3	TRBJ2-4	.	CASSYLRAAKNIQYF	TGTGCCAGCAGTTACCTGAGAGCGGCCAAAAACATTCAGTACTTC
.	TRBV7-9	TRBJ2-2	.	CASSLDSSNTGELFF	TGTGCCAGCAGCTTGGACAGCTCGAACACCGGGGAGCTGTTTTTT
few	TRBV6-5	TRBJ2-1	.	CASSYEGAGRNEQFF	TGTGCCAGCAGTTACGAGGGGGCGGGACGGAATGAGCAGTTCTTC
few	TRBV20-1	TRBJ2-7	.	CSASIPPGKYEQYF	TGCAGTGCTAGCATCCCGCCAGGCAAGTACGAGCAGTACTTC
.	TRBV29-1	TRBJ2-1	.	CSAGAAWGTYNEQFF	TGCAGCGCTGGGGCGGCGTGGGGAACCTACAATGAGCAGTTCTTC
.	TRBV5-4	TRBJ2-5	.	CASSWDIKETQYF	TGTGCCAGCAGTTGGGACATAAAAGAGACCCAGTACTTC
few	TRBV28	TRBJ2-1	.	CASSAAGTRSNEQFF	TGTGCCAGCAGTGCCGCCGGGACTCGTTCCAATGAGCAGTTCTTC
few	TRBV6-2/TRBV6-3	TRBJ2-7	TRBD1	CATLRDSSYEQYF	TGTGCCACTCTCCGGGACAGCTCCTACGAGCAGTACTTC
.	TRBV21-1	TRBJ2-2	.	CASSALGTPFTGELFF	TGTGCCAGCAGCGCCCTTGGGACACCATTCACCGGGGAGCTGTTTTTT
.	TRBV10-1	TRBJ2-1	TRBD2	CASSESAGLAEYNEQFF	TGCGCCAGCAGTGAGTCGGCAGGACTAGCGGAATACAATGAGCAGTTCTTC
few	TRBV6-6	TRBJ1-4	TRBD1	CASETGEEKLFF	TGTGCCAGCGAGACAGGGGAAGAAAAACTGTTTTTT
few	TRBV11-2	TRBJ2-3	TRBD1	CASSLVPAGTGADTQYF	TGTGCCAGCAGCTTAGTTCCAGCCGGGACAGGGGCCGATACGCAGTATTTT
few	TRBV18	TRBJ2-1	TRBD2	CASSPGSSGSGEQFF	TGTGCCAGCTCACCTGGGAGTAGCGGGAGTGGTGAGCAGTTCTTC
few	TRBV28	TRBJ1-2	.	CASSPSLGGGYGYTF	TGTGCCAGCAGTCCAAGCCTGGGGGGGGGTTATGGCTACACCTTC
.	TRBV20-1	TRBJ2-7	TRBD2	CSARGTRDYEQYF	TGCAGTGCTAGAGGGACTAGAGACTACGAGCAGTACTTC
.	TRBV5-1	TRBJ1-4	.	CASSLAGQNEKLFF	TGCGCCAGCAGCTTGGCTGGGCAAAATGAAAAACTGTTTTTT
few	TRBV27	TRBJ2-3	.	CASGATSTDTQYF	TGTGCCAGCGGTGCCACGAGCACAGATACGCAGTATTTT
.	TRBV6-2/TRBV6-3	TRBJ2-2	TRBD2	CASSLSGRETGELFF	TGTGCCAGCAGTCTTAGCGGGAGAGAGACCGGGGAGCTGTTTTTT
few	TRBV25-1	TRBJ1-1	.	CASSQGNTEAFF	TGTGCCAGCAGTCAAGGGAACACTGAAGCTTTCTTT